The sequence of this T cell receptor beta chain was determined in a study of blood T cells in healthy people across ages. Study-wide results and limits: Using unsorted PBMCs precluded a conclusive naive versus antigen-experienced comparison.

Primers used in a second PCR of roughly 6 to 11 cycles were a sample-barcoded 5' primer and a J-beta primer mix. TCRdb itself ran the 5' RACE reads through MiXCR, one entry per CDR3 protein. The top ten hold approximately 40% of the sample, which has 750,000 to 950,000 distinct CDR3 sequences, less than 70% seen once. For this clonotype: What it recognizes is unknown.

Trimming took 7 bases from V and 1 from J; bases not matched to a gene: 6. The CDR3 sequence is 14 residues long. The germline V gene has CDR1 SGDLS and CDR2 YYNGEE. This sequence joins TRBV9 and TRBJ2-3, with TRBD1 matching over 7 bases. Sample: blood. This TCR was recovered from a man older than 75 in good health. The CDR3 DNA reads TGTGCCAGCGGTTCTCAGGGGGGCACAGATACGCAGTATTTT. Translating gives CASGSQGGTDTQYF.